The clone carrying this T cell receptor beta chain was counted many times. The CDR3 has 15 amino acids. The germline gives CDR1 MNHNY, CDR2 SVGAGI (reference sequence). Trimming pared 5 bases from V and 7 bases from J, leaving 20 bases between. The data are from a study of early T cells in non-severe SARS-CoV-2 infection. Researchers tagged individual cDNA molecules with unique molecular identifiers. One entry per CDR3 protein results from TCRdb running MiXCR on the 5' RACE reads. The sample consists of just under 60,000 distinct CDR3 sequences, around 9% of them appearing once. The origin of this receptor is an adult who was a healthcare worker with PCR-confirmed SARS-CoV-2 infection or an uninfected control (not recorded which). The rearrangement joins TRBV6-6 to TRBJ1-2, with D maybe TRBD1 (6 bases). The sequencing sample was made of whole blood. The CDR3 DNA is TGTGCCAGCAGTCCAGGGACACGCGCCCGCTTTGGCTACACCTTC. This codes for CASSPGTRARFGYTF.